The T cell receptor beta chain under discussion was sequenced for a study of T cells in localized non-small cell lung cancer. Germline loops: CDR1 MRHNA, CDR2 SNTAGT. The CDR3 covers 20 residues. With 3 bases removed from V and 0 bases from J, the gap between germline ends came to 24 bases. Notes on this clone: Its antigen is not known.

Using immunoSEQ multiplex PCR, the repertoire was profiled, and TCRdb retains in-frame clones only, with some absent. The table shows around 70,000 clones, with about four fifths occurring only once. Findings and limits, study-wide: Higher blood T cell density went with longer overall survival. The study detected a median about 60 of the top 100 tumor clones in adjacent lung. Uninvolved adjacent lung had more T cell clonality than any other tissue, topping tumor. Heterogeneity within the tumor remains possible, as just one region underwent sequencing.

This receptor was taken from a female donor older than 55 with stage I lung adenocarcinoma. The sequences come from peripheral blood, collected before any cancer treatment. The chain couples TRBV6-4 to TRBJ1-5; D not resolved. The CDR3 protein is CASSELRAKGRENSNQPQHF. As DNA, the CDR3 is TGTGCCAGCAGTGAGTTAAGGGCAAAAGGGAGGGAAAATAGCAATCAGCCCCAGCATTTT.